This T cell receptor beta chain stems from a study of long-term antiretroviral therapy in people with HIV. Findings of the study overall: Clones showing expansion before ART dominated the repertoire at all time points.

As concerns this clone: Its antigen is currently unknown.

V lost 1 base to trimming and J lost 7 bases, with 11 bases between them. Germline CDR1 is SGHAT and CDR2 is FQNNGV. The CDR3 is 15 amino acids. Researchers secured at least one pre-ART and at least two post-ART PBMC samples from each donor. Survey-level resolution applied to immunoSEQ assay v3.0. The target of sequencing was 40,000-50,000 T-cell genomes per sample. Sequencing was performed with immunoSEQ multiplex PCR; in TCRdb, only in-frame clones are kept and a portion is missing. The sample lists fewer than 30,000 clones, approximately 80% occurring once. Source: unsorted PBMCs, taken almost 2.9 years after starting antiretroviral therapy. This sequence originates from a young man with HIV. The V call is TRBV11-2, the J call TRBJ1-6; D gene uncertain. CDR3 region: CASSLGRTGNSPLHF. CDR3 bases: TGTGCCAGCAGCTTAGGGAGAACTGGCAATTCACCCCTCCACTTT.